This TCR beta chain appears in the sequencing data of a study of beta chain features in type 1 diabetes. General study results and limits: Sampled from patients, naive, central memory and Treg TCRB repertoires appeared more similar than those sampled from healthy donors. Patients with Type 1 diabetes showed moderately but significantly shorter TCRB CDR3s in all four CD4+ subsets.

Of the isolated RNA, all was reverse transcribed, and so the sequenced material was expressed TCRB transcripts. The table came from immunoSEQ multiplex PCR; TCRdb's copy has only in-frame clones and leaves some out. Here the sample spans around 140,000 clones, roughly an eighth being singletons. Sorting of CD4+ naive, central memory, regulatory and stem cell-like memory cells was performed via CD45RO/CCR7/CD25/CD127/CD95/CD27. A note on this clone: What it binds is not known.

The CDR3 has 15 amino acids. Trimming removed 5 bases at V and 5 bases at J, with 18 bases between. From germline, CDR1 is SGHVS and CDR2 FNYEAQ. Sample: central memory CD4+ T cells from blood. The V and J genes are TRBV7-6 and TRBJ2-5; maybe TRBD1 (6 bases). The sequence derives from a man between 18 and 29 years old with type 1 diabetes. The CDR3 DNA follows: TGTGCCAGCAGCCTTGTAGCACAGGGTCACGAGACCCAGTACTTC. Amino acids: CASSLVAQGHETQYF.